The T cell receptor beta chain under discussion was sequenced for a study of early T cells in non-severe SARS-CoV-2 infection. Study summary: Whole-blood bulk RNA, unsorted, was sequenced, and chains were unpaired.

The protocol attached unique molecular identifiers to individual cDNA molecules. TCRdb passed the 5' RACE reads through MiXCR, listing each CDR3 protein once. The sample has tens of thousands of distinct CDR3 sequences, 11% to 15% seen once. This CDR3 comprises 11 residues. Trimming pared 0 bases from V and 8 bases from J, leaving 5 bases between. Per the germline V gene, CDR1 is DFQATT and CDR2 is SNEGSKA (reference sequence). Whole-study results and caveats: Matching against VDJdb likely underestimated virus-specific expansions, favoring anti-spike CD8.

Concerning this clonotype: As yet, its antigen is unknown.

The sequencing input was whole blood. The clonotype originates from an adult who was a healthcare worker with PCR-confirmed SARS-CoV-2 infection or an uninfected control (not recorded which). V and J are TRBV20-1 and TRBJ2-1; D unclear. The CDR3: CSARDFDEQFF. CDR3 nucleotides: TGCAGTGCTAGAGACTTCGATGAGCAGTTCTTC.